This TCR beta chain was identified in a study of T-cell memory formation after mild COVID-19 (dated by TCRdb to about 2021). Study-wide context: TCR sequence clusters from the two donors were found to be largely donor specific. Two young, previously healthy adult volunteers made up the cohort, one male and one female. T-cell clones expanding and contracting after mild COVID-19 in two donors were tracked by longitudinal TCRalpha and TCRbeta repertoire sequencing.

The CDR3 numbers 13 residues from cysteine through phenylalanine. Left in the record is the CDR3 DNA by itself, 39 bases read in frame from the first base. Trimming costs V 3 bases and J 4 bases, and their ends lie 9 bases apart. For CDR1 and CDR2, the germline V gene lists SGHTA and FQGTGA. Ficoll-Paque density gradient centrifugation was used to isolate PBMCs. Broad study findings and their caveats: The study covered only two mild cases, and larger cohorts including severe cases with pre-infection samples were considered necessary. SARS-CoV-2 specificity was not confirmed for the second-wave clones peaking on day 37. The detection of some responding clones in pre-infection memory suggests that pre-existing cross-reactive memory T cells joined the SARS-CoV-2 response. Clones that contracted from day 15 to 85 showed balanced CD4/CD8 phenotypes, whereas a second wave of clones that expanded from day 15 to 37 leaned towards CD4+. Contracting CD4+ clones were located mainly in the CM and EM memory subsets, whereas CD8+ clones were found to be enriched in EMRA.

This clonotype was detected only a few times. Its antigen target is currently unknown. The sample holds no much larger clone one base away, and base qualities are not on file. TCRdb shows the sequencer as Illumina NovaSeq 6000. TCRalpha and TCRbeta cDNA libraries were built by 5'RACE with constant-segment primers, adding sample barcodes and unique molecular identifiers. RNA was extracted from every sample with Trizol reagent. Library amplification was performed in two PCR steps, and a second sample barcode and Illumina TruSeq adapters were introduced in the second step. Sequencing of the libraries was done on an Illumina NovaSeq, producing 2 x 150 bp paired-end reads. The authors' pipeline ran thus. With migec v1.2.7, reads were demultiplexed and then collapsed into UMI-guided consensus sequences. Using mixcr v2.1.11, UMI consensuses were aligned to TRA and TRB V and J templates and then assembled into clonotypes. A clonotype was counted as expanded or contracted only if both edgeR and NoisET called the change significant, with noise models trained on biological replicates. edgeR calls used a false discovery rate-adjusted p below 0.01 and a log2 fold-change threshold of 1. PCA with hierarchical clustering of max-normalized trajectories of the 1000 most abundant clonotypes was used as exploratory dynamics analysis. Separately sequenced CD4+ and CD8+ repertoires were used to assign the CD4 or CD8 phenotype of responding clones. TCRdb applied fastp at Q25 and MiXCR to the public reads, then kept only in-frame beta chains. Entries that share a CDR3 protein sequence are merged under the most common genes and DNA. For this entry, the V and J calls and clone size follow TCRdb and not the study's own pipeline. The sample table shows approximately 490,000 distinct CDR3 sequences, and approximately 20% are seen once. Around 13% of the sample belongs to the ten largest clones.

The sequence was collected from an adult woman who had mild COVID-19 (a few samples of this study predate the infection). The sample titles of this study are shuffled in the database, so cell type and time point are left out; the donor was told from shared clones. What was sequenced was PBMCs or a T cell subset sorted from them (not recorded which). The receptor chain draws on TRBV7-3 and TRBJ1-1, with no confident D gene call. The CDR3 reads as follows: CASSFGKGTEAFF. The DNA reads TGTGCCAGCAGCTTTGGGAAGGGCACTGAAGCTTTCTTT. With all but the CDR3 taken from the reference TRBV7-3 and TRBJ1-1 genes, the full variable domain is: GAGVSQTPSNKVTEKGKYVELRCDPISGHTALYWYRQSLGQGPEFLIYFQGTGAADDSGLPNDRFFAVRPEGSVSTLKIQRTERGDSAVYLCASSFGKGTEAFFGQGTRLTVV.